Presented here are 12 T cell receptor beta chains from one specimen sequenced in a study of T cell responses to AZD1222 COVID-19 vaccine. The repertoire was sequenced with immunoSEQ multiplex PCR; TCRdb's copy has only in-frame clones and lacks some. Of about 180,000 clones in the sample, around nine tenths are singletons; the top ten hold 2.6%. The source material was peripheral blood, sampled on day 0 of AZD1222 vaccination. The receptors originated from an adult in good health.

This chain links TRBV3-1 (or the pseudogene TRBV3-2) with TRBJ2-3; TRBD2 aligns across 12 bases. V gave up 5 bases and J gave up 0 bases; unmatched junction bases: 6. Germline V gene lookup returns CDR1 LGHDT and CDR2 YNNKEL (reference sequence). CDR3 length equals 17 residues. CDR3 nucleotide sequence: TGTGCCAGCAGCATGGGGACTAGCGGGTCTAGCACAGATACGCAGTATTTT. It encodes CASSMGTSGSSTDTQYF.

The chain joins TRBV2 to TRBJ2-3; D perhaps matches TRBD2 (5 bases). CDR1 is SNHLY and CDR2 is FYNNEI in the germline V gene. Trimming took off 6 bases at V and 2 bases at J, with 15 bases between the two ends. This CDR3 spans 15 amino acids. The CDR3 nucleotides are TGTGCCAGCAGGGAAACTAGTTTCGACACAGATACGCAGTATTTT. Translating gives CASRETSFDTDTQYF.

The V gene is TRBV7-2, the J gene TRBJ2-7; TRBD2 aligns across 8 bases. The ends lost 1 base at V and 2 bases at J; junction bases unmatched: 4. The germline CDR1 and CDR2 sequences are SGHTA and FQGNSA. The CDR3 is 15 amino acids. CDR3 in DNA: TGTGCCAGCAGCTTAGAAACTAGCGGAACCTACGAGCAGTACTTC. The encoded protein is CASSLETSGTYEQYF.

V gene TRBV6-5 combines with J gene TRBJ1-4, with D uncertain. The V and J ends lost 0 bases and 6 bases respectively, with 8 bases between them. Germline V lookup: CDR1 MNHEY, CDR2 SVGAGI. This CDR3 has 14 residues. CDR3 DNA sequence: TGTGCCAGCAGTTACTCGGGCAGCTATGAAAAACTGTTTTTT. As protein: CASSYSGSYEKLFF.

The genes are TRBV6-1 and TRBJ1-5, with 7 nucleotides matching TRBD1. With 2 bases clipped from V and 4 bases from J, the junction kept 5 bases outside the gene matches. CDR3 length: 15 amino acids. CDR1 is MNHNS and CDR2 is SASEGT in the germline V gene. The DNA for the CDR3 is TGTGCCAGCAGTGAAAGTCCCAGGGGGAATCAGCCCCAGCATTTT. Residues: CASSESPRGNQPQHF.

This clone was seen just once. The rearrangement uses TRBV27 and TRBJ2-7, with TRBD1 matching 9 bases. The ends lost 3 bases at V and 4 bases at J; junction bases unmatched: 7. The CDR3 has 15 residues. Looked up from germline, CDR1 is MNHEY and CDR2 is SMNVEV (reference sequence). CDR3 nucleotides: TGTGCCAGCAGTTTGTCCGGGACAGGGATTTACGAGCAGTACTTC. Protein sequence: CASSLSGTGIYEQYF.

The V call is TRBV10-2, the J call TRBJ1-5, with D possibly being TRBD1 (6 bases). Germline lookup yields CDR1 WSHSY and CDR2 SAAADI. V gave up 4 bases and J gave up 5 bases, with 15 bases separating them. This CDR3 has 15 residues. The chain's CDR3 is CASSAGGGTYQPQHF. In nucleotides, the CDR3 is TGCGCCAGCAGTGCAGGAGGGGGTACTTATCAGCCCCAGCATTTT.

This clone was detected once. The chain uses TRBV21-1 and TRBJ2-1; the table's D call TRBD2 went unverified against the DNA. TRBV21-1 is noted as a pseudogene. The CDR3 contains 19 residues. CDR3 DNA sequence: TGTGCCAGCAGCAAAGCTGCAAGATGGAGCGGGAGTCGGTACAATGAGCAGTTCTTC. The encoded protein is CASSKAARWSGSRYNEQFF.

The chain uses TRBV30 and TRBJ2-5; D possibly corresponds to TRBD2 (6 bases). Germline loops: CDR1 GTSNPN, CDR2 SVGIG (reference sequence). The V end lost 0 bases, the J end lost 4 bases, and 12 bases lay between the germline ends. The length of the CDR3 is 14 residues. The CDR3 sequence: CAWSVFGRGETQYF. For the CDR3, the DNA is TGTGCCTGGAGTGTCTTCGGGAGAGGAGAGACCCAGTACTTC.

This clone has a single count. The rearrangement uses TRBV30 and TRBJ2-1, with a weak D call TRBD2 (6 bases). The CDR3 length is 15 residues. Deletions cut 4 bases from V and 3 bases from J, with 16 bases between. Germline CDR1 and CDR2: GTSNPN and SVGIG (reference sequence). Written as DNA, the CDR3 is TGTGCCTGGAATCTGGGACTCCCTCTCTACAATGAGCAGTTCTTC. Protein product: CAWNLGLPLYNEQFF.

J is TRBJ2-1 and V is TRBV5-1; 10 bases are a match to TRBD2. In germline, CDR1 is SGHRS, CDR2 YFSETQ. The CDR3 is 15 residues long. With 0 bases clipped from V and 8 bases from J, the junction kept 5 bases outside the gene matches. CDR3 DNA sequence: TGCGCCAGCAGCTTGGGTCCTAGCGGGAGCGATGAGCAGTTCTTC. This encodes CASSLGPSGSDEQFF.

The chain employs TRBV29-1 and TRBJ1-1; D unresolved. With 3 bases removed from V and 2 bases from J, the gap between germline ends came to 7 bases. Per germline, CDR1 SQVTM and CDR2 ANQGSEA. There are 12 residues in the CDR3. The CDR3 nucleotides are TGCAGCGTTGACTCGGGAAACACTGAAGCTTTCTTT. Protein: CSVDSGNTEAFF. Filled out from reference TRBV29-1 and TRBJ1-1, the complete variable domain reads SAVISQKPSRDICQRGTSLTIQCQVDSQVTMMFWYRQQPGQSLTLIATANQGSEATYESGFVIDKFPISRPNLTFSTLTVSNMSPEDSSIYLCSVDSGNTEAFFGQGTRLTVV.